This T cell receptor beta chain was recovered during a study of human T cells and chemical hapten exposure. Treatment denoted: therapeutic diphenylcyclopropenone sensitization with weekly scalp DPC. Germline V gives CDR1 SNHLY, CDR2 FYNNEI. CDR3 length: 14 amino acids. V was clipped by 8 bases and J by 5 bases; unmatched bases: 6. Individual cDNA molecules received unique molecular identifiers in the library. TCRdb reanalysed the reads using MiXCR and keeps one entry per CDR3 protein. This table holds about 2,500 distinct CDR3 sequences, 46% found once. This chain links TRBV2 with TRBJ2-2, with 9 positions matching TRBD2. Material: whole blood, obtained before DPC sensitization or 2, 6, or about 24 weeks after (not recorded which). The sequence was collected from an adult with alopecia areata. Some clones in this sample may be carry-over from other donors' samples. This table probably holds off-target reads from a library built for another chain. This CDR3 reads CASRRLAETGELFF. The CDR3 DNA is TGTGCCAGCCGGCGACTAGCGGAAACCGGGGAGCTGTTTTTT.